The subject of this entry is one T cell receptor (beta chain). What it recognizes is unknown. Trimming took 0 bases from V and 8 from J, leaving 14 bases between them. The CDR3 contains 14 residues. In germline, CDR1 is SGHRS, CDR2 YFSETQ. Libraries were prepared by immunoSEQ multiplex PCR; TCRdb keeps only in-frame clonotypes and omits some of them. The top ten hold 0.1% to 0.15% of the sample, which has 2 million to 2.5 million clones, approximately 94% seen once. The data were obtained in a study of shared clonotypes between healthy human individuals. General study results and limits: Among donors, sharing of clonotypes was expected to be affected by sequencing depth.

The TCR was taken from a man aged 18 to 29 in good health. The chain employs TRBV5-1 and TRBJ1-2; TRBD1 might be the D (5 bases). The sample taken for sequencing was naive CD4+ T cells sorted from blood. Indicated subset: CD45RA+ positively selected. The CDR3 here is CASSLAPTGGGYTF. CDR3 DNA: TGCGCCAGCAGCTTGGCACCTACTGGGGGAGGCTACACCTTC.